This TCR beta chain was sequenced in a study of identical twins. This CDR3 has 15 residues. Per the germline V gene, CDR1 is KGHDR and CDR2 is SFDVKD. Via MiXCR, TCRdb re-called the 5' RACE reads, giving one row per CDR3 protein. Of approximately 1.8 million distinct CDR3 sequences listed, under 35% were seen once; the top ten hold around 0.25%. With regard to this clonotype: The junction departs from germline at one end; a sequencing error may be responsible.

The sequenced sample was cord blood. This receptor was identified in a newborn girl in good health. This chain joins TRBV24-1 and TRBJ2-7, with D possibly TRBD2 on 6 matching bases. Written as DNA, the CDR3 is TGTGCCACCAGTGATTTAAGGCTAGCGAAGGAGACCCAGTCCTTC. Its protein product is CATSDLRLAKETQSF.